Presented here are 8 T cell receptor beta chains from one specimen sequenced in a study of a mutant IDH1 vaccine in newly diagnosed glioma. TCRdb's copy holds only in-frame clones and misses some; the assay was immunoSEQ multiplex PCR. This table holds roughly 57,000 clones, about 89% found once. No antigen has been assigned to these receptors. Specified time point: week 11, during vaccination. Every vaccination contained 300 ug of the mutant IDH1 20-mer peptide and was paired with topical imiquimod. The sequencing here drew on PBMCs, taken from a glioma patient whose treatment included an IDH1 peptide vaccine. These receptors were taken from a man aged 35 to 55 with glioma.

This clone was seen only a few times. The V gene is TRBV2, the J gene TRBJ1-2; 7 bases fit TRBD1. Germline V CDR1 and CDR2: SNHLY, FYNNEI. The CDR3 sequence is 13 residues long. With 4 bases clipped from V and 6 bases from J, the junction kept 5 bases outside the gene matches. The CDR3 DNA reads as TGTGCCAGCAGTGGACAGGGAATGGATGGCTACACCTTC. Protein sequence: CASSGQGMDGYTF.

The chain uses TRBV7-3 and TRBJ1-2; 8 positions match TRBD1. The CDR3 runs 13 residues. CDR1 and CDR2 from the germline V gene are SGHTA and FQGTGA. Trimming took 5 bases from V and 5 from J; bases not matched to a gene: 4. CDR3: CASSETGGYGYTF. CDR3 DNA sequence: TGTGCCAGCAGCGAAACAGGGGGGTATGGCTACACCTTC.

In nucleotides, the CDR3 is TGTGCCACTTCAGGACAGCGGGGCACAGATACGCAGTATTTT. This sequence encodes CATSGQRGTDTQYF. This chain joins TRBV15 and TRBJ2-3; D tentatively fits TRBD1 or TRBD2 (6 bases each). Trimming removed 9 bases at V and 1 base at J, with 14 bases between. CDR1 is LNHNV, CDR2 YYDKDF, per germline (reference sequence). The CDR3 covers 14 residues.

The gene calls are TRBV21-1 and TRBJ1-5. TRBV21-1 is a known pseudogene. The CDR3 contains 16 residues. The CDR3 DNA is TGTGCCAGCAGCCTACTGGACCGGAGGAGCAATCAGCCCCAGCATTTT. Translated: CASSLLDRRSNQPQHF.

The sample holds one count of this clone. The CDR3 bases are TGTGCCAGTATAGCGGGAAGCACAGATACGCAGTATTTT. Translation gives CASIAGSTDTQYF. The chain employs TRBV28 and TRBJ2-3; 8 bases fit TRBD2. V lost 9 bases to trimming and J lost 0 bases; unmatched junction nucleotides: 2. The CDR3 runs to 13 residues. Germline CDR1 reads MDHEN; CDR2 reads SYDVKM.

The chain has TRBV7-9 and TRBJ2-3, with TRBD1 identical over 8 bases. The V segment lost 2 bases and the J segment 5 bases; nucleotides outside the gene matches: 9. The CDR3 has 16 residues. The germline CDR1 and CDR2 sequences are SEHNR and FQNEAQ (reference sequence). CDR3 sequence (DNA): TGTGCCAGCAGCTTATACCCAGGGGGCGGTGGAGATACGCAGTATTTT. It encodes CASSLYPGGGGDTQYF.

The chain combines TRBV4-3 with TRBJ1-6; no clear D gene. This CDR3 contains 14 residues. Trimming cost V 0 bases and J 8 bases, with 8 bases left between them. From germline, CDR1 is LGHNA and CDR2 YSLEER. CDR3 sequence reads: CASSQDYGHSPLHF. CDR3 nucleotide sequence: TGCGCCAGCAGCCAAGATTACGGGCATTCACCCCTCCACTTT.

The V gene is TRBV28, the J gene TRBJ2-1; D possibly corresponds to TRBD1 (6 bases). V dropped 3 bases and J dropped 0 bases, with 18 bases sitting between them. Looked up from germline, CDR1 is MDHEN and CDR2 is SYDVKM. The CDR3 is made up of 18 amino acids. The CDR3 here is CASSFEQGRLYSYNEQFF. In nucleotides, the CDR3 is TGTGCCAGCAGTTTCGAACAGGGCCGACTATACTCCTACAATGAGCAGTTCTTC. The full variable domain, with the rest looked up from reference TRBV28 and TRBJ2-1, is DVKVTQSSRYLVKRTGEKVFLECVQDMDHENMFWYRQDPGLGLRLIYFSYDVKMKEKGDIPEGYSVSREKKERFSLILESASTNQTSMYLCASSFEQGRLYSYNEQFFGPGTRLTVL.